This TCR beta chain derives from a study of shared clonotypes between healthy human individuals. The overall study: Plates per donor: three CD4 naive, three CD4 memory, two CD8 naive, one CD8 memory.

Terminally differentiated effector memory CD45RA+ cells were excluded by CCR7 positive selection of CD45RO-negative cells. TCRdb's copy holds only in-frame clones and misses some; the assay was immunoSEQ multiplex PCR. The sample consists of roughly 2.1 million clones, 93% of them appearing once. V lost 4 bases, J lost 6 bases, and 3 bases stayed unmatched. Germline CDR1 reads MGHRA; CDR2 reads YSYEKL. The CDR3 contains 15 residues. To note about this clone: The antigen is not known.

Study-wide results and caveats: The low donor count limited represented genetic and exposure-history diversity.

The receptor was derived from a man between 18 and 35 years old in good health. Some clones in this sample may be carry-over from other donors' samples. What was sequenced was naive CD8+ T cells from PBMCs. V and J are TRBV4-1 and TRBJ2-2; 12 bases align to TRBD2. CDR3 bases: TGCGCCAGCAGCCCTCGACTAGCGGGAGCCGGGGAGCTGTTTTTT. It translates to CASSPRLAGAGELFF.